These 29 T cell receptor beta chains share one sample of origin, sequenced in a study of molecular identifiers for immune sequencing clone quantification. MiXCR, run by TCRdb on the PCR reads, gives a single entry per CDR3 protein. The sample consists of about 630,000 distinct CDR3 sequences, over 25% of them appearing once. The sequenced material came from naive CD8+ T cells from blood, with Jurkat cell RNA spiked in. Subset in this sample: FACS-sorted CD8+CD4-CCR7+CD45RA+ naive T cells. All receptors come from a human donor in good health. Some libraries in this study had Jurkat cell RNA spiked in.

Comments on this clonotype: A much bigger clone sits one base away, suggesting this may be a read error. In DNA, the CDR3 is TGTGCCAGCAGCTTAAGGCCTAGCGGGAGTGATACGCAGTATTTT. Translating it yields CASSLRPSGSDTQYF. This chain connects TRBV7-2 to TRBJ2-3; 10 bases map to TRBD2. The junction had 5 bases not matched to a gene; V was cut back by 2 bases and J by 6 bases. Germline CDR1 SGHTA, CDR2 FQGNSA. This CDR3 spans 15 amino acids.

Comment on this clonotype: This is likely a read error, given that the CDR3 carries no conserved phenylalanine or tryptophan at its end. The limits of the CDR3 on the DNA are not certain, so only TCRdb's listed CDR3 is given. This chain uses TRBV5-1 with TRBJ2-2. The CDR3 spans 13 residues, counting both ends. Germline V gives CDR1 SGHRS, CDR2 YFSETQ. The CDR3 region is CASSLMNTWELLV.

Concerning this clonotype: Germline is not matched at one junction end, which may reflect a read error. The chain is built from TRBV4-3 and TRBJ1-6; 7 bases line up with TRBD1. CDR1 and CDR2 (germline): LGHNA, YSLEER. This CDR3 region has 16 residues. CDR3 coding DNA: TGCGCCAGCAGCCAAGATAGGGGGACAGTAAATTCACCCCACCACTTT. This encodes CASSQDRGTVNSPHHF.

This clonotype was recorded a few times. The chain carries TRBV19 and TRBJ2-5, with D possibly TRBD2 on 6 matching bases. V gave up 5 bases and J gave up 1 base, with 11 bases separating them. The CDR3 length is 14 residues. Looked up from germline, CDR1 is LNHDA and CDR2 is SQIVND (reference sequence). CDR3 region: CASSSWDFQETQYF. CDR3 nucleotides: TGTGCCAGTAGTTCTTGGGACTTCCAAGAGACCCAGTACTTC.

This clonotype has a handful of counts. Being one base from a much bigger clone, this may be a read error. This rearrangement joins TRBV29-1 to TRBJ1-5; 8 bases match TRBD1. This CDR3 contains 13 residues. J lost 5 bases, V lost 3 bases, and 3 bases had no gene match. The germline gives CDR1 SQVTM, CDR2 ANQGSEA. CDR3 sequence (DNA): TGCAGCGTTGATACAGGGGGGGATCAGCCCCAGCATTTT. It codes for CSVDTGGDQPQHF.

This clonotype was found many times. The rearrangement joins TRBV30 to TRBJ1-1; D is ambiguous. With 5 bases removed from V and 7 bases from J, the gap between germline ends came to 8 bases. The germline V gene encodes CDR1 GTSNPN and CDR2 SVGIG (reference sequence). The CDR3 runs to 10 residues. The CDR3 loop reads CAWHDIEAFF. The CDR3, as DNA: TGTGCCTGGCACGACATTGAAGCTTTCTTT.

This clonotype was detected many times. The rearrangement links TRBV6-5 to TRBJ2-7; D uncertain. CDR3 length equals 13 residues. Looked up from germline, CDR1 is MNHEY and CDR2 is SVGAGI. The germline V and J ends were trimmed by 0 bases and 4 bases, with 7 bases remaining between them. The CDR3 is CASSYSWEYEQYF. The CDR3 DNA reads as TGTGCCAGCAGTTACTCCTGGGAATACGAGCAGTACTTC.

Regarding this clonotype: This may arise from a read error, as a much more abundant clone is one base away. The V and J genes are TRBV5-3 and TRBJ2-5; D might be TRBD2 (5 bases). TRBV5-3 is an open reading frame, and its role is uncertain. Trimming pared 8 bases from V and 4 bases from J, leaving 30 bases between. This CDR3 spans 18 amino acids. The CDR3 nucleotides are TGTGCCAGCAGCGCGGGTCTTTTCGGGAACCCGTACCTAGAGACCCAGTACTTC. This encodes CASSAGLFGNPYLETQYF.

The chain joins TRBV28 to TRBJ2-7, with 9 bases matching TRBD1. The V and J ends lost 5 bases and 3 bases, in that order; junction bases with no gene match: 2. The CDR3 contains 13 residues. CDR1 is MDHEN, CDR2 SYDVKM, per germline. CDR3 nucleotides: TGTGCCAGCAGTAACAGGGGGCTCTACGAGCAGTACTTC. It yields the protein CASSNRGLYEQYF. The full variable domain, with the rest looked up from reference TRBV28 and TRBJ2-7, is DVKVTQSSRYLVKRTGEKVFLECVQDMDHENMFWYRQDPGLGLRLIYFSYDVKMKEKGDIPEGYSVSREKKERFSLILESASTNQTSMYLCASSNRGLYEQYFGPGTRLTVT.

Details on this clonotype: A read error may be the cause here, since a much bigger clone is one base away. The chain links TRBV12-3 or TRBV12-4 to TRBJ1-1, with D uncertain. V lost 4 bases, J lost 1 base, and 10 bases lay in between. This CDR3 contains 14 residues. CDR3 DNA: TGTGCCAGCAGTTCAGCAATGGGGAACACTGAAGCTTTCTTT. It translates to CASSSAMGNTEAFF.

The V call is TRBV20-1, the J call TRBJ2-4, with a tentative D call TRBD1 (7 bases). This CDR3 has 17 amino acids. Trimming took off 0 bases at V and 8 bases at J, with 23 bases between the two ends. Germline CDR1 reads DFQATT; CDR2 reads SNEGSKA (reference sequence). The CDR3 sequence is CSARDLARGPIPYIQYF. The CDR3, as DNA: TGCAGTGCTAGAGATCTAGCGAGGGGGCCAATCCCTTACATTCAGTACTTC.

The chain combines TRBV28 with TRBJ1-5; 7 bases map to TRBD1. The CDR3 has 18 residues. Germline CDR1 is MDHEN and CDR2 is SYDVKM. V lost 3 bases to trimming and J lost 0 bases; unmatched junction nucleotides: 11. The CDR3 DNA reads as TGTGCCAGCAGTTTCTTGGTTACAGGGGCTTATAGCAATCAGCCCCAGCATTTT. It is translated as CASSFLVTGAYSNQPQHF.

This clonotype was counted ten times or more. The chain carries TRBV12-3 or TRBV12-4 and TRBJ2-5, with TRBD2 as a possible D gene (6 bases). The CDR3 is made up of 14 amino acids. V was shortened by 8 bases and J by 3 bases, with 16 bases between the two germline ends. The CDR3 region has the DNA TGTGCCAGCGCCCCCTCTACGGGGGAAGAGACCCAGTACTTC. The encoded protein is CASAPSTGEETQYF.

The chain carries TRBV7-2 and TRBJ1-1; TRBD1 aligns across 7 bases. Trimming at V came to 2 bases and at J to 2 bases, leaving 5 bases not matched to a gene. Germline values: CDR1 SGHTA, CDR2 FQGNSA. The CDR3 length is 15 residues. CDR3 in amino acids: CASSLPTGFNTEAFF. CDR3 DNA sequence: TGTGCCAGCAGCTTACCGACAGGGTTTAACACTGAAGCTTTCTTT.

In the case of this clonotype: With a much larger clone just one base away, this may be a read error. V usage is TRBV5-3 and J usage is TRBJ2-2; 8 bases map to TRBD2. TRBV5-3 is filed as an ORF, its function uncertain. The CDR3 is 14 amino acids. The chain's CDR3 is CASSLTGRARELFF. The CDR3 region has the DNA TGTGCCAGCAGCTTGACCGGGAGGGCCCGGGAGCTGTTTTTT.

Note on this clonotype: Given a much more abundant clone one base away, this may be a read error. The V gene is TRBV14, the J gene TRBJ2-2, with a weak D call TRBD1 (5 bases). Germline lookup yields CDR1 SGHDN and CDR2 FVKESK. There are 17 residues in the CDR3. V was cut by 3 bases and J by 3 bases, with 17 bases left in between. The CDR3 sequence: CASSQIPGASYTGELFF. The CDR3 DNA follows: TGTGCCAGCAGCCAGATACCTGGGGCCTCGTACACCGGGGAGCTGTTTTTT.

A word on this clonotype: The junction departs from the called germline gene at one end, perhaps through a read error. The rearrangement links TRBV20-1 to TRBJ2-3; D gene uncertain. Germline V gene lookup returns CDR1 DFQATT and CDR2 SNEGSKA (reference sequence). The CDR3 sequence is 16 residues long. As DNA, the CDR3 is TGCAGTGCTAGAGATATCGAAACAGTTAACACAGATGCGCAGTATTTT. Amino acid sequence: CSARDIETVNTDAQYF.

The sample holds many counts of this clonotype. The J gene is TRBJ1-4, the V gene TRBV5-6; D not certain. The CDR3 sequence is 16 residues long. Germline CDR1 reads SGHDT; CDR2 reads YYEEEE. Between the trimmed V and J ends, which lost 1 base and 8 bases, there was a span of 18 bases. CDR3 in amino acids: CASSLTERGFGEKLFF. The DNA of the CDR3 is TGTGCCAGCAGCTTGACAGAACGAGGGTTTGGAGAAAAACTGTTTTTT. Variable domain in full (rest from reference TRBV5-6 and TRBJ1-4): DAGVTQSPTHLIKTRGQQVTLRCSPKSGHDTVSWYQQALGQGPQFIFQYYEEEERQRGNFPDRFSGHQFPNYSSELNVNALLLGDSALYLCASSLTERGFGEKLFFGSGTQLSVL.

This clonotype was found many times. The rearrangement uses TRBV12-3 or TRBV12-4 and TRBJ1-2, with D hard to call. Between the trimmed V and J ends, which lost 2 bases and 7 bases, there was a span of 8 bases. The CDR3 contains 12 residues. CDR3 in amino acids: CASSLTDIGYTF. The CDR3 DNA follows: TGTGCCAGCAGTTTAACGGATATTGGCTACACCTTC.

The CDR3 reads CASSLYFPGGPNEQYF. The CDR3 DNA reads as TGCGCCAGCAGCTTGTACTTTCCGGGAGGGCCAAACGAGCAGTACTTC. J is TRBJ2-7 and V is TRBV5-1; 8 bases agree with TRBD2. The J segment lost 5 bases and the V segment lost 1 base, leaving 11 bases of the junction unmatched. The germline V gene has CDR1 SGHRS and CDR2 YFSETQ. The CDR3 sequence is 16 residues long.

This clonotype was counted only a few times. V and J are TRBV9 and TRBJ2-1; TRBD2 is a possible D gene (5 bases). Trimming took 0 bases from V and 0 from J, leaving 22 bases between them. There are 20 residues in the CDR3. The germline V gene encodes CDR1 SGDLS and CDR2 YYNGEE. CDR3 bases: TGTGCCAGCAGCGTAGTCGCTGCCGGACCGATCGGGGTCTCCTACAATGAGCAGTTCTTC. Protein sequence: CASSVVAAGPIGVSYNEQFF.

The chain is built from TRBV19 and TRBJ2-7, with D possibly TRBD1 on 6 matching bases. The CDR3 totals 15 residues. Trimming removed 5 bases at V and 7 bases at J, with 21 bases between. Per germline, CDR1 LNHDA and CDR2 SQIVND (reference sequence). The chain's CDR3 is CASSALGGDRGEQYF. DNA for the CDR3: TGTGCCAGTAGTGCATTAGGGGGAGACCGAGGAGAGCAGTACTTC.

On this clonotype itself: The conserved phenylalanine or tryptophan normally closing the CDR3 is absent here, so this likely arose from a read error. This chain uses TRBV4-3 with TRBJ1-1; D may be TRBD1 (5 bases). CDR3 length equals 16 residues. Trimming pared 4 bases from V and 11 bases from J, leaving 26 bases between. Germline V gene lookup returns CDR1 LGHNA and CDR2 YSLEER. In DNA, the CDR3 is TGCGCCAGCAGCCTAAGGGATGGGGGGGTGACCCCTGCCGCTTTCTTA. This sequence encodes CASSLRDGGVTPAAFL.

There are many counts of this clonotype. The CDR3 is CASSSGTGGIYEQYF. The CDR3 DNA reads as TGTGCCAGCAGCTCAGGGACAGGGGGAATATACGAGCAGTACTTC. The chain joins TRBV7-9 to TRBJ2-7; 11 nucleotides align to TRBD1. Per germline, CDR1 SEHNR and CDR2 FQNEAQ (reference sequence). The CDR3 loop spans 15 amino acids. Trimming at V came to 4 bases and at J to 4 bases, leaving 6 bases not matched to a gene.

The gene calls are TRBV16 and TRBJ2-1, with TRBD2 matching 11 bases. This CDR3 contains 16 residues. Germline V gene lookup returns CDR1 KGHSY and CDR2 FQNENV. Trimming at V came to 1 base and at J to 8 bases, leaving 7 bases not matched to a gene. CDR3 sequence: CASSQLALAGEDEQFF. The DNA of the CDR3 is TGTGCCAGCAGCCAATTAGCACTAGCGGGAGAAGATGAGCAGTTCTTC. The full variable domain, in which reference TRBV16 and TRBJ2-1 provide the parts outside the CDR3, is GEEVAQTPKHLVRGEGQKAKLYCAPIKGHSYVFWYQQVLKNEFKFLISFQNENVFDETGMPKERFSAKCLPNSPCSLEIQATKLEDSAVYFCASSQLALAGEDEQFFGPGTRLTVL.

This clonotype was observed a few times. The chain is built from TRBV7-2 and TRBJ2-7, with D tentatively TRBD1 (5 bases). Germline loops: CDR1 SGHTA, CDR2 FQGNSA. The CDR3 has 13 amino acids. Trimming pared 5 bases from V and 2 bases from J, leaving 10 bases between. CDR3 nucleotide sequence: TGTGCCAGCAGCCACAGGCCTCCCTACGAGCAGTACTTC. Protein sequence: CASSHRPPYEQYF.

This clonotype was seen at least ten times. The chain has TRBV4-3 and TRBJ2-4; 8 bases align to TRBD1. The V and J ends lost 3 bases and 3 bases, in that order; junction bases with no gene match: 4. The length of the CDR3 is 15 residues. CDR1 and CDR2 (germline): LGHNA, YSLEER. As DNA, the CDR3 is TGCGCCAGCAGCCAGGACAGGGAGGTCAAAAACATTCAGTACTTC. As protein: CASSQDREVKNIQYF.

The V gene is TRBV7-2, the J gene TRBJ1-4; D call uncertain. V was pared by 5 bases and J by 7 bases, with 11 bases between. The CDR3 extends over 13 amino acids. Germline CDR1 reads SGHTA; CDR2 reads FQGNSA. The CDR3 bases are TGTGCCAGCAGCCCGACCATAGGTGAAAAACTGTTTTTT. Its translation is CASSPTIGEKLFF.

As regards this clonotype: One end of the junction fails to match germline, which may point to a read error. This chain links TRBV24-1 with TRBJ2-1; 7 nucleotides line up with TRBD1. Germline values: CDR1 KGHDR, CDR2 SFDVKD. The CDR3 spans 14 residues. CDR3 residues: CATGDLTTGYEQFF. CDR3 coding DNA: TGTGCCACCGGTGATCTTACGACAGGGTATGAGCAGTTCTTC.